This TCR beta chain comes out of a study of regulatory T cells in long-lasting Graves disease. Study findings and constraints: Limited samples may have lowered accuracy.

This clonotype appeared many times. The antigen remains undetermined. Relying on iRepertoire HTBI primers and Arm-PCR of CDR3 regions, the team built TCR beta libraries. TCRdb redid the calling of the multiplex PCR reads with MiXCR, one entry per CDR3 protein. The sample lists 350,000 to 450,000 distinct CDR3 sequences; approximately 16% were seen once. The germline V and J ends were trimmed by 4 bases and 4 bases, with 9 bases remaining between them. This CDR3 comprises 12 residues. The germline CDR1 and CDR2 sequences are SGDLS and YYNGEE. Described time point: newly diagnosed GD, antithyroid drugs for less than 3 months. Construction of the TCR library relied on RNA isolated from PBMCs. An endocrinology department located in Xi'an, China, was where the patients came from. The same specimen was also included in a second study, on T cells in Graves' hyperthyroidism and ophthalmopathy.

The input for sequencing was peripheral blood mononuclear cells (PBMCs), taken at new diagnosis, from a patient treated with antithyroid drugs. This TCR came from a woman in her 40s with Graves disease. The chain joins TRBV9 to TRBJ2-7, with unresolved D. The CDR3 region has the DNA TGTGCCAGCAGCCGAGGAGAATACGAGCAGTACTTC. Translation gives CASSRGEYEQYF.